The 15 T cell receptor beta chains given below trace back to one sample, sequenced in a study of monozygotic twins with inflammatory bowel disease. TCRdb processed the 5' RACE reads again and assigns one entry to each CDR3 protein, with no DNA. The table lists just over 300,000 distinct CDR3 sequences. The sequencing sample was made of blood. Receptor source: a human donor with ulcerative colitis or Crohn's disease, or a healthy co-twin of an affected twin (not recorded which).

This chain joins TRBV5-1 and TRBJ2-2. Germline loops: CDR1 SGHRS, CDR2 YFSETQ. CDR3 length equals 14 residues. This chain's CDR3 is CASSPKDLTGELFF.

The gene calls are TRBV12-3 or TRBV12-4 and TRBJ1-6. The CDR3 has 13 residues. Here the CDR3 reads CASSLKSNSPLHF.

The rearrangement uses TRBV18 and TRBJ2-7; TCRdb calls TRBD1, which cannot be checked without DNA. Germline V gene sequence: CDR1 KGHSH, CDR2 LQKENI. The CDR3 has 16 amino acids. The CDR3 is CASSPLTGEGSYEQYF.

The chain couples TRBV2 to TRBJ2-7; TCRdb calls TRBD1, which cannot be checked without DNA. This CDR3 comprises 15 residues. Germline V gene lookup returns CDR1 SNHLY and CDR2 FYNNEI. CDR3 protein: CASVAGQGYTSEQYF.

V is TRBV5-1 and J is TRBJ2-5; the D call of TRBD1 rests on TCRdb alone, since no DNA is present to check it. Germline loops: CDR1 SGHRS, CDR2 YFSETQ. The length of the CDR3 is 16 residues. The CDR3 sequence: CASSAAAGGRRETQYF.

J is TRBJ2-3 and V is TRBV5-1; with no DNA, the TCRdb D assignment of TRBD2 cannot be verified. The CDR3 runs to 17 residues. Germline assignment: CDR1 SGHRS and CDR2 YFSETQ. The CDR3 loop is CASSFTATSGWQGTQYF.

The V call is TRBV7-9, the J call TRBJ2-5; the TCRdb call, TRBD1, lacks DNA for checking. CDR1 and CDR2 from the germline V gene are SEHNR and FQNEAQ (reference sequence). The CDR3 covers 13 residues. CDR3 in amino acids: CASGGGKKETQYF.

The chain couples TRBV20-1 to TRBJ2-7; the TRBD1 assignment by TCRdb is unverifiable without DNA. CDR1 and CDR2 (germline): DFQATT, SNEGSKA (reference sequence). The CDR3 length is 14 residues. CDR3 sequence: CSARQGLSSYEQYF.

The chain couples TRBV6-1 to TRBJ1-6; TCRdb reports TRBD1, a call that lacks DNA to check it against. Germline CDR1 MNHNS, CDR2 SASEGT. This CDR3 comprises 18 residues. CDR3 protein: CASLRSGQGASDNSPLHF.

The genes are TRBV5-1 and TRBJ2-1; TCRdb designates TRBD2, a call that cannot be tested without DNA. The CDR3 runs 17 residues. Germline V lookup: CDR1 SGHRS, CDR2 YFSETQ. The CDR3 reads CASSTLGQSISYNEQFF.

The J gene is TRBJ2-7, the V gene TRBV14; TCRdb selects TRBD1, and the lack of DNA leaves this call unchecked. Germline V lookup: CDR1 SGHDN, CDR2 FVKESK. This CDR3 is 14 amino acids long. CDR3 protein: CASSPQIGRGEQYF.

The chain recombines TRBV28 with TRBJ2-1. CDR3 length: 12 amino acids. CDR1 MDHEN and CDR2 SYDVKM come from the germline V gene. The CDR3 region is CASSAIVNEQFF.

V and J are TRBV4-3 and TRBJ2-7; the D gene TCRdb calls, TRBD2, cannot be checked with no DNA. The CDR3 has 13 residues. Germline V CDR1 and CDR2: LGHNA, YSLEER. This CDR3 reads CASSQDASYEQYF.

The J gene is TRBJ2-2, the V gene TRBV7-2. Germline CDR1 is SGHTA and CDR2 is FQGNSA. The CDR3 has 13 amino acids. CDR3 sequence: CASSFDYTGELFF.

The V call is TRBV7-9, the J call TRBJ1-5. Germline CDR1 and CDR2: SEHNR and FQNEAQ (reference sequence). The CDR3 spans 14 residues. The CDR3 protein is CASSSISYNQPQHF.